Below are 8 T cell receptor beta chains sequenced from a single sample in a study of CD8 T cells in ankylosing spondylitis. One entry per CDR3 protein, called by TCRdb with MiXCR from the 5' RACE reads. The table records about 280,000 distinct CDR3 sequences, about 19% of them present only once. Material: blood, either unsorted or a sorted T cell fraction (not recorded which). These receptors were taken from a male donor with ankylosing spondylitis or in good health (not recorded which).

This clonotype was observed a few times. The V and J genes are TRBV5-1 and TRBJ2-5, with D unresolved. The CDR3 runs to 14 residues. V was trimmed by 1 base and J by 3 bases, leaving 10 bases between them. Germline CDR1 is SGHRS and CDR2 is YFSETQ. CDR3: CASSLLLRKETQYF. CDR3 nucleotide sequence: TGCGCCAGCAGCTTGTTGTTACGTAAAGAGACCCAGTACTTC.

The CDR3 DNA sequence: TGCGCCAGCAGCCAAGAACGCGACAGGGGTTACGGGGAGCTGTTTTTT. It is translated as CASSQERDRGYGELFF. The V call is TRBV4-1, the J call TRBJ2-2, with 8 bases matching TRBD1. The CDR3 runs to 16 residues. Germline CDR1 is MGHRA and CDR2 is YSYEKL. V was clipped by 0 bases and J by 7 bases; unmatched bases: 7.

The table lists this clonotype with a few counts. For the CDR3, the DNA is TGTGCCAGCAGCACGGTGGTCTCCACAGATACGCAGTATTTT. Protein: CASSTVVSTDTQYF. The rearrangement joins TRBV9 to TRBJ2-3; no clear D. CDR3 length: 14 residues. CDR1 and CDR2 (germline): SGDLS, YYNGEE. Trimming cost V 4 bases and J 2 bases, with 11 bases left between them.

This clonotype was seen more than once but under ten times. The V and J genes are TRBV10-3 and TRBJ1-1; D possibly corresponds to TRBD1 (6 bases). Deletions cut 4 bases from V and 5 bases from J, with 17 bases between. The CDR3 runs 15 residues. The germline V gene has CDR1 ENHRY and CDR2 SYGVKD. The CDR3 spells CAISAGGAMVTEAFF. The CDR3 DNA is TGTGCCATCAGTGCTGGGGGGGCGATGGTAACTGAAGCTTTCTTT.

Ten or more counts support this clonotype. This chain connects TRBV9 to TRBJ1-6; D remains ambiguous. Germline V gene sequence: CDR1 SGDLS, CDR2 YYNGEE. The CDR3 has 15 residues. With 0 bases removed from V and 7 bases from J, the gap between germline ends came to 11 bases. The CDR3 coding sequence is TGTGCCAGCAGCGTAGCTGGAGAGACAAATTCACCCCTCCACTTT. Amino acid sequence: CASSVAGETNSPLHF.

This clonotype was detected only a few times. V and J are TRBV6-1 and TRBJ2-2; 7 bases match TRBD2. CDR1 is MNHNS and CDR2 is SASEGT in the germline V gene. This CDR3 has 18 amino acids. V shed 7 bases and J 0 bases; nucleotides not matched to a gene: 14. CDR3 DNA: TGTGCCAGCACCCAAGAGAGAACCGGGACTACGAACACCGGGGAGCTGTTTTTT. Translation gives CASTQERTGTTNTGELFF.

In its sample, this clonotype was seen a few times. The chain joins TRBV6-1 to TRBJ1-2, with 8 bases aligning to TRBD1. This CDR3 has 14 residues. From germline, CDR1 is MNHNS and CDR2 SASEGT. The V segment lost 6 bases and the J segment 3 bases; nucleotides outside the gene matches: 6. CDR3 loop: CASRPGGGYYGYTF. In DNA, the CDR3 is TGTGCCAGCAGGCCAGGGGGCGGTTACTATGGCTACACCTTC.

The chain couples TRBV27 to TRBJ2-7; D ambiguous. Trimming shortened V by 5 bases and J by 4 bases, and 18 bases separated the two germline ends. The CDR3 totals 15 residues. Per the germline V gene, CDR1 is MNHEY and CDR2 is SMNVEV (reference sequence). This CDR3 is CASSLSYDTNYEQYV. The CDR3 DNA reads TGTGCCAGCAGTCTTTCTTATGACACAAATTACGAGCAGTACGTC.